What follows are 9 T cell receptor beta chains derived from one specimen sequenced in a study of T cells in Graves' hyperthyroidism and ophthalmopathy. RNA transcripts provided the source from which TCR beta CDR3 regions were amplified. HTBI primers were employed in a first-round RT-PCR of the TCR CDR3. TCRdb re-derived calls from the multiplex PCR reads in MiXCR, one entry per CDR3 protein. The table records about 720,000 distinct CDR3 sequences, 15% to 20% of them present only once. Sequenced input: blood. The receptors here all came from a man aged 18-30 years with Graves' hyperthyroidism.

The V gene is TRBV10-2, the J gene TRBJ2-7; D unresolved. Deletions cut 5 bases from V and 6 bases from J, with 11 bases between. This CDR3 region has 12 residues. The germline gives CDR1 WSHSY, CDR2 SAAADI. CDR3 in amino acids: CASSRFSAEQYF. The CDR3 coding sequence is TGCGCCAGCAGTCGATTCTCAGCCGAGCAGTACTTC.

This clonotype was recorded many times. The CDR3 DNA follows: TGTGCCAGCAGTTTTACGGGACGCAGGAACACCGGGGAGCTGTTTTTT. It codes for CASSFTGRRNTGELFF. This rearrangement joins TRBV6-1 to TRBJ2-2; tentatively, D is TRBD1 or TRBD2 (5 bases each). The CDR3 loop spans 16 amino acids. Germline V lookup: CDR1 MNHNS, CDR2 SASEGT. Trimming pared 5 bases from V and 1 base from J, leaving 14 bases between.

This clonotype was counted many times. The rearrangement uses TRBV29-1 and TRBJ2-7, with D perhaps matching TRBD1 (5 bases). The CDR3 is 13 amino acids. The V end was cut by 7 bases, the J end by 2 bases, with 15 bases between. Germline CDR1 SQVTM, CDR2 ANQGSEA. The CDR3, as DNA: TGCAGCGCCCGGATAGGGGCGGCCTACGAGCAGTACTTC. This encodes CSARIGAAYEQYF.

This chain links TRBV28 with TRBJ2-7; 7 bases are a match to TRBD1. The length of the CDR3 is 14 residues. With 7 bases clipped from V and 5 bases from J, the junction kept 11 bases outside the gene matches. The germline V gene encodes CDR1 MDHEN and CDR2 SYDVKM. In nucleotides, the CDR3 is TGTGCCAGCACGATCACAGGGGAAGAAAACGAGCAGTACTTC. This codes for CASTITGEENEQYF. Drawing the rest from reference TRBV28 and TRBJ2-7, the complete variable domain is DVKVTQSSRYLVKRTGEKVFLECVQDMDHENMFWYRQDPGLGLRLIYFSYDVKMKEKGDIPEGYSVSREKKERFSLILESASTNQTSMYLCASTITGEENEQYFGPGTRLTVT.

Points on this clonotype: A read error may produce the germline difference seen at one junction end. V is TRBV5-1 and J is TRBJ2-3, with D unresolved. This CDR3 spans 14 amino acids. Germline lookup yields CDR1 SGHRS and CDR2 YFSETQ. In DNA form, the CDR3 reads TGCGCCTGCAGCCCGGCAGCCAGCACAGATACGCAGTATTTT. It is translated as CACSPAASTDTQYF.

In this sample, this clonotype turned up a few times. This chain links TRBV18 with TRBJ2-3; the match to TRBD2 covers 13 bases. The CDR3 has 13 residues. CDR1 and CDR2 (germline): KGHSH, LQKENI. J lost 12 bases, V lost 2 bases, and 2 bases had no gene match. The CDR3 loop is CASSPTSGRAQYF. The DNA of the CDR3 is TGTGCCAGCTCACCAACTAGCGGGAGGGCACAGTATTTT.

This clonotype was observed many times. The V gene is TRBV20-1, the J gene TRBJ2-3; 8 bases are a match to TRBD1. Germline CDR1 DFQATT, CDR2 SNEGSKA (reference sequence). The length of the CDR3 is 14 residues. Unmatched junction bases numbered 10, after V lost 5 bases and J lost 6 bases. The CDR3 spells CSAEVGQGADTQYF. In DNA form, the CDR3 reads TGCAGTGCTGAAGTAGGCCAGGGGGCGGATACGCAGTATTTT.

This clonotype was observed many times. The chain has TRBV20-1 and TRBJ2-1, with 11 bases fitting TRBD2. The CDR3 runs to 17 residues. Germline V gene data show CDR1 as DFQATT and CDR2 as SNEGSKA (reference sequence). V shed 4 bases and J 4 bases; nucleotides not matched to a gene: 12. CDR3 sequence reads: CSAIRLAGNPIYNEQFF. Here the CDR3 DNA reads TGCAGTGCTATTCGACTAGCGGGAAATCCCATTTACAATGAGCAGTTCTTC.

V and J are TRBV12-3 or TRBV12-4 and TRBJ2-5, with 9 positions matching TRBD1. V shed 3 bases, J shed 1 base, and the junction held 9 bases outside the gene matches. This CDR3 contains 17 residues. The CDR3 coding sequence is TGTGCCAGCAGTTTTAAAGTTCAGGACAGGGGCCAAGAGACCCAGTACTTC. This gives the protein CASSFKVQDRGQETQYF.